This T cell receptor (beta chain) was identified in a study of cytotoxic CD8 clonotypes in ibrutinib-treated CLL. Deletions cut 7 bases from V and 6 bases from J, with 9 bases between. Germline V CDR1 and CDR2: MNHNS, SASEGT. The CDR3 extends over 11 amino acids. Here immunoSEQ multiplex PCR was the method, and the copy in TCRdb shows in-frame clones only, minus some. The repertoire consists of about 56,000 clones, with 55% to 70% occurring once and the leading ten covering around 21%. The V and J genes are TRBV6-1 and TRBJ2-5, with no clear D. The input for sequencing was PBMCs, taken after 24 months of ibrutinib treatment. This clonotype was sampled from a human donor with chronic lymphocytic leukemia. The CDR3 loop is CASILRQTQYF. The DNA of the CDR3 is TGTGCCAGCATTTTGAGGCAGACCCAGTACTTC.